This T cell receptor (beta chain) was obtained from a study of shared clonotypes between healthy human individuals. Study-wide results and limits: Around 5.4% of naive CD4 clonotypes were common to several donors. Larger estimated richness was generally seen in naive subsets than in memory subsets.

To note about this clone: The antigen remains undetermined.

CD45RO-negative, CCR7-selected cells formed the naive CD8 fraction, which excluded terminally differentiated effector memory CD45RA+ cells. Across several immunoSEQ plates, the genomic DNA of each subset was split evenly. Clones were sequenced by immunoSEQ multiplex PCR, and TCRdb holds only the in-frame ones, with some missing. There are 2 million to 2.5 million clones in the sample; approximately 94% occur only once, and around 1.7% lies in the top ten. The germline V gene has CDR1 PRHDT and CDR2 FYEKMQ (reference sequence). The CDR3 is 14 residues long. V shed 2 bases, J shed 4 bases, and the junction held 2 bases outside the gene matches.

The sequence was collected from a young man in good health. Some clones in this sample may be carry-over from other donors' samples. The source material was naive CD8+ T cells from PBMCs. V usage is TRBV13 and J usage is TRBJ1-1, with 9 positions matching TRBD1. The CDR3 reads CASSLTGGFTEAFF. CDR3 DNA: TGTGCCAGCAGCTTAACAGGGGGCTTCACTGAAGCTTTCTTT.